Sequencing of this T cell receptor (beta chain) was carried out in a study of T cell responses to AZD1222 COVID-19 vaccine. Study-wide findings and caveats: Among the donors, most were white British and more were female, and clonal diversity was possibly underestimated.

The CDR3 extends over 15 amino acids. The V gene's germline CDR1 is MGHRA and CDR2 YSYEKL. Trimming stripped 4 bases from V and 7 bases from J, with 14 bases between. The data were produced by immunoSEQ multiplex PCR, yet TCRdb's version contains in-frame clones alone and is incomplete. The sample carries around 160,000 clones, about 90% recorded once. To note about this clone: The antigen is unknown.

The TCR originated in an adult who received the AZD1222 COVID-19 vaccine. The chain uses TRBV4-1 and TRBJ1-6, with D maybe TRBD1 (6 bases). This sample comprised peripheral blood, obtained 28 days after the second AZD1222 dose. The CDR3 protein is CASSPLTGLNSPLHF. In DNA, the CDR3 is TGCGCCAGCAGCCCACTGACAGGCCTCAATTCACCCCTCCACTTT.